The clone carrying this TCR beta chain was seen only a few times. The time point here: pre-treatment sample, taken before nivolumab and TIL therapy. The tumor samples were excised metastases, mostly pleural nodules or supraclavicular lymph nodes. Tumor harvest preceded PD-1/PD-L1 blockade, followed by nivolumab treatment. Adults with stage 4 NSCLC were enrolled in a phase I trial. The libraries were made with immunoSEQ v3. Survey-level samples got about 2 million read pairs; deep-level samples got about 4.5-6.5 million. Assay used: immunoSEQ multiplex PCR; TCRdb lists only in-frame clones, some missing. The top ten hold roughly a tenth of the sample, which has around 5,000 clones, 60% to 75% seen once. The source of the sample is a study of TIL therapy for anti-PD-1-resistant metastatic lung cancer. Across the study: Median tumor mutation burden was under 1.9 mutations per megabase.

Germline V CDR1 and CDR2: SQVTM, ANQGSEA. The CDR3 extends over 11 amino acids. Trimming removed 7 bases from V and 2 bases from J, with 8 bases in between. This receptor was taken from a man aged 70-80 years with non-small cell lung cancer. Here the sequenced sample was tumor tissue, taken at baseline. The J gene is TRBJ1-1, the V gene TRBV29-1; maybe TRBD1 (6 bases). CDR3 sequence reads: CSDRENTEAFF. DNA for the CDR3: TGCAGCGACAGGGAAAACACTGAAGCTTTCTTT.